These T cell receptor beta chains were read from a single sample in a study of T cell responses to AZD1222 COVID-19 vaccine. Repertoires were generated with immunoSEQ multiplex PCR, while TCRdb's copy carries only in-frame clones and drops some. Found here are roughly 130,000 clones, roughly 90% of them singletons; the top ten hold roughly 2.8%. This specimen was peripheral blood, taken on day 0 of AZD1222 vaccination. The receptors derive from an adult in good health. Each CDR3 is given with its conserved first and last residue. D genes are given only for firm matches. Clone size is shown for a subset of rows, as once, few, many or a class of expanded clone.

j_call d_call v_call clone_size cdr3_aa cdr3_nt
TRBJ2-2 NA TRBV7-9 NA CASTPRGDTGELFF TGTGCCAGCACCCCGAGGGGCGACACCGGGGAGCTGTTTTTT
TRBJ1-2 NA TRBV9 NA CASSVSRHGYTF TGTGCCAGCAGCGTTAGTCGGCATGGCTACACCTTC
TRBJ1-4 NA TRBV5-4 NA CASSFRSPDPTNEKLFF TGTGCCAGCAGCTTTCGGTCCCCAGATCCAACTAATGAAAAACTGTTTTTT
TRBJ2-5 NA TRBV18 NA CASSPPAERETQYF TGTGCCAGCTCACCACCGGCGGAGCGGGAGACCCAGTACTTC
TRBJ2-6 TRBD1 TRBV5-6 NA CASSLLGQGLSGANVLTF TGTGCCAGCAGCTTGCTGGGACAGGGGCTTTCTGGGGCCAACGTCCTGACTTTC
TRBJ2-7 NA TRBV7-3 NA CASSQGGADEQYF TGTGCCAGCAGCCAAGGGGGGGCGGACGAGCAGTACTTC
TRBJ1-2 NA TRBV7-9 NA CASSSPAGVTYGYTF TGTGCCAGCAGCTCCCCGGCGGGGGTTACCTATGGCTACACCTTC
TRBJ1-1 TRBD1 TRBV12-3/TRBV12-4 NA CASSRTGFPEAFF TGTGCCAGCAGTCGGACAGGGTTCCCTGAAGCTTTCTTT
TRBJ2-1 NA TRBV11-2 NA CASSLEPGSRNEQFF TGTGCCAGCAGCTTAGAGCCAGGGAGTCGGAATGAGCAGTTCTTC
TRBJ1-6 NA TRBV6-5 once CASILRQAGWSPLHF TGTGCCAGCATTCTCAGACAGGCTGGGTGGTCACCCCTCCACTTT
TRBJ1-4 NA TRBV28 NA CASGGRNEKLFF TGTGCCAGCGGGGGGAGAAATGAAAAACTGTTTTTT
TRBJ2-7 TRBD2 TRBV2 NA CASTTPGLAGVGSYEQYF TGTGCCAGCACGACACCGGGACTAGCGGGAGTAGGCTCCTACGAGCAGTACTTC
TRBJ2-1 TRBD2 TRBV9 NA CASSAPGGGANNEQFF TGTGCCAGCAGCGCCCCGGGCGGGGGGGCTAACAATGAGCAGTTCTTC
TRBJ1-4 TRBD1 TRBV19 once CASSPGQGPEKLFF TGTGCCAGTAGTCCCGGACAGGGGCCCGAAAAACTGTTTTTT
TRBJ2-7 TRBD1 TRBV19 NA CASSRQGAYEQYF TGTGCCAGTAGTCGACAGGGGGCCTACGAGCAGTACTTC
TRBJ1-6 TRBD1 TRBV9 NA CASSTTGAMSSPLHF TGTGCCAGCAGCACGACAGGGGCAATGAGTTCACCCCTCCACTTT
TRBJ2-5 TRBD2 TRBV7-9 NA CASRPRLAGLKRETQYF TGTGCCAGCAGACCTAGACTAGCGGGACTGAAGAGGGAGACCCAGTACTTC
TRBJ1-2 NA TRBV16 NA CASSQSDGGPVGYTF TGTGCCAGCAGCCAATCCGACGGGGGCCCCGTCGGCTACACCTTC
TRBJ1-1 NA TRBV7-9 NA CASSLVGFGNTEAFF TGTGCCAGCAGCTTAGTGGGTTTTGGGAACACTGAAGCTTTCTTT
TRBJ1-3 NA TRBV10-3 NA CAISAGTGNTIYF TGTGCCATCAGTGCAGGCACCGGAAACACCATATATTTT
TRBJ1-6 NA TRBV10-3 NA CAIKGSYNSPLHF TGTGCCATCAAGGGCTCCTATAATTCACCCCTCCACTTT
TRBJ1-6 TRBD1 TRBV7-8 few CASSFLRRQGSDSPLHF TGTGCCAGCAGCTTCCTCCGTCGACAGGGGAGCGATTCACCCCTCCACTTT
TRBJ2-7 NA TRBV19 NA CASSPGSGSYEQYF TGTGCCAGTAGTCCCGGGTCGGGATCCTACGAGCAGTACTTC
TRBJ1-2 NA TRBV12-3/TRBV12-4 NA CASSFGGFYGYTF TGTGCCAGCAGTTTTGGTGGATTTTATGGCTACACCTTC
TRBJ1-6 NA TRBV4-2 NA CASSQELYGGNSPLHF TGTGCCAGCAGCCAAGAATTATACGGGGGGAATTCACCCCTCCACTTT
TRBJ1-4 NA TRBV9 NA CASSGYGEKLFF TGTGCCAGCTCAGGATATGGTGAAAAACTGTTTTTT
TRBJ1-6 NA TRBV28 NA CASSYPQGRSPLHF TGTGCCAGCAGTTACCCACAGGGTCGGTCACCCCTCCACTTT
TRBJ1-2 NA TRBV7-9 NA CASSVTTMGYGYTF TGTGCCAGCAGCGTTACTACCATGGGCTATGGCTACACCTTC
TRBJ2-7 NA TRBV28 NA CASSLSGPRGPEQYF TGTGCCAGCAGTTTATCGGGGCCGCGAGGCCCCGAGCAGTACTTC
TRBJ1-2 TRBD1 TRBV3-1/TRBV3-2 NA CASRSITGGITNYGYTF TGTGCCAGCAGATCCATTACAGGGGGCATAACTAACTATGGCTACACCTTC
TRBJ2-2 NA TRBV6-6 few CASSYSQNTGELFF TGTGCCAGCAGTTACTCGCAGAACACCGGGGAGCTGTTTTTT
TRBJ2-7 NA TRBV11-2 NA CASSRIGFYEQYF TGTGCCAGCAGCCGGATCGGCTTCTACGAGCAGTACTTC
TRBJ2-2 TRBD1 TRBV19 medium-sized CASILSGQGVPGELFF TGTGCCAGTATCCTTAGCGGACAGGGCGTACCTGGGGAGCTGTTTTTT
TRBJ2-7 NA TRBV7-9 NA CASSPSGPYEQYF TGTGCCAGCAGCCCCTCGGGCCCCTACGAGCAGTACTTC
TRBJ1-6 NA TRBV6-1 NA CASSEFVGKSPLHF TGTGCCAGCAGTGAATTTGTGGGGAAATCACCCCTCCACTTT
TRBJ2-7 TRBD2 TRBV25-1 once CASMAGGSYEQYF TGTGCCAGCATGGCGGGGGGCTCCTACGAGCAGTACTTC
TRBJ2-6 NA TRBV6-2/TRBV6-3 NA CASSQSFSGANVLTF TGTGCCAGCAGCCAAAGTTTCTCTGGGGCCAACGTCCTGACTTTC
TRBJ2-3 NA TRBV12-3/TRBV12-4 NA CASSLGVADTQYF TGTGCCAGCAGTCTGGGGGTGGCAGATACGCAGTATTTT
TRBJ2-3 TRBD2 TRBV2 NA CASSVIAGHTDTQYF TGTGCCAGCAGCGTAATAGCGGGGCACACAGATACGCAGTATTTT
TRBJ2-1 NA TRBV12-3/TRBV12-4 NA CASSRGPYNEQFF TGTGCCAGCAGTAGAGGACCTTACAATGAGCAGTTCTTC
TRBJ1-1 NA TRBV21-1 NA CASSLAADTEAFF TGTGCCAGCAGCCTCGCGGCGGACACTGAAGCTTTCTTT